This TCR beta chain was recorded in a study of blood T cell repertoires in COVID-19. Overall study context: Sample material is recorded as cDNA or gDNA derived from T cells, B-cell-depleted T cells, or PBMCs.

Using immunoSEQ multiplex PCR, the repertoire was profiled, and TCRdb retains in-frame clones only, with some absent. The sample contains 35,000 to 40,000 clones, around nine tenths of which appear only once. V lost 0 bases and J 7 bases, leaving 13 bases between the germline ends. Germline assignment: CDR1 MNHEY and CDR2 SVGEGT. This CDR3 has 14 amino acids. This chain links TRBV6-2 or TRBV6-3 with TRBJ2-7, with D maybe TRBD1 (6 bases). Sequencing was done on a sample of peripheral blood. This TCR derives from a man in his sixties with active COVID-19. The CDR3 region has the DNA TGTGCCAGCAGTTACTCACTAGGGACATCAGAGCAGTACTTC. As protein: CASSYSLGTSEQYF.